These 21 T cell receptor beta chains originate from one sample sequenced in a study of control samples from healthy donors and cancer patients. Assay used: immunoSEQ multiplex PCR; TCRdb lists only in-frame clones, some missing. The repertoire holds tens of thousands of clones, with 85% as singletons. The sample was blood. The origin of the receptors is a man aged 30 to 45 in good health.

The CDR3: CAISDRGAEETQYF. Here the CDR3 DNA reads TGTGCCATCAGTGATCGGGGGGCCGAGGAGACCCAGTACTTC. This chain links TRBV10-3 with TRBJ2-5, with D maybe TRBD2 (7 bases). The V gene lost 3 bases and the J gene lost 5 bases, with 13 bases spanning the gap. The CDR3 runs 14 residues. Germline V gene data show CDR1 as ENHRY and CDR2 as SYGVKD.

This chain uses TRBV7-8 with TRBJ2-3, with TRBD1 matching 9 bases. This CDR3 region has 15 residues. Germline V gives CDR1 SGHVS, CDR2 FQNEAQ. The trim removed 5 bases at V and 2 bases at J, leaving 5 bases unmatched. The CDR3 bases are TGTGCCAGCAGCCAATGGACAGGGGACACAGATACGCAGTATTTT. Its translation: CASSQWTGDTDTQYF.

V usage is TRBV7-2 and J usage is TRBJ1-5; D unresolved. The CDR3 has 13 amino acids. The germline gives CDR1 SGHTA, CDR2 FQGNSA. V was trimmed by 3 bases and J by 7 bases, leaving 10 bases between them. DNA for the CDR3: TGTGCCAGCAGCTTGGATGGGTGGCAGCCCCAGCATTTT. This gives the protein CASSLDGWQPQHF.

The chain recombines TRBV7-9 with TRBJ1-6, with D unresolved. The V gene lost 1 base and the J gene lost 6 bases, with 4 bases spanning the gap. From germline, CDR1 is SEHNR and CDR2 FQNEAQ (reference sequence). This CDR3 comprises 13 residues. Written as DNA, the CDR3 is TGTGCCAGCAGCTTAGACCCTAATTCACCCCTCCACTTT. Residues: CASSLDPNSPLHF.

This chain connects TRBV28 to TRBJ2-3, with a possible D match to TRBD1 (5 bases). The V end lost 5 bases, the J end lost 2 bases, and 11 bases lay between the germline ends. This CDR3 is 14 amino acids long. The germline V gene encodes CDR1 MDHEN and CDR2 SYDVKM. CDR3 bases: TGTGCCAGCAGTCGACAGACCCTCACAGATACGCAGTATTTT. Translated, it gives CASSRQTLTDTQYF.

The V call is TRBV28, the J call TRBJ1-6; 7 bases agree with TRBD1. This CDR3 region has 14 residues. The trim removed 5 bases at V and 9 bases at J, leaving 7 bases unmatched. The germline V gene has CDR1 MDHEN and CDR2 SYDVKM. In DNA form, the CDR3 reads TGTGCCAGCAGTCCTCCGACAGGGATTTCACCCCTCCACTTT. It encodes CASSPPTGISPLHF.

The CDR3 is CASSLAGDLSYEQYF. CDR3 DNA sequence: TGTGCCAGCAGCTTGGCGGGGGACCTCTCCTACGAGCAGTACTTC. The V gene is TRBV7-6, the J gene TRBJ2-7; 7 nucleotides match TRBD2. In germline, CDR1 is SGHVS, CDR2 FNYEAQ. The CDR3 extends over 15 amino acids. The J segment lost 0 bases and the V segment lost 3 bases, leaving 5 bases of the junction unmatched. The full variable domain, with the rest looked up from reference TRBV7-6 and TRBJ2-7, is GAGVSQSPRYKVTKRGQDVALRCDPISGHVSLYWYRQALGQGPEFLTYFNYEAQQDKSGLPNDRFSAERPEGSISTLTIQRTEQRDSAMYRCASSLAGDLSYEQYFGPGTRLTVT.

The chain uses TRBV4-1 and TRBJ2-2; the match to TRBD2 covers 7 bases. The germline V gene has CDR1 MGHRA and CDR2 YSYEKL. This CDR3 region has 17 residues. With 4 bases clipped from V and 4 bases from J, the junction kept 12 bases outside the gene matches. CDR3 bases: TGCGCCAGCAGCCCTCGTGGGGGGGTCGGCGCCACCGGGGAGCTGTTTTTT. This encodes CASSPRGGVGATGELFF.

The chain uses TRBV7-9 and TRBJ2-1; 7 nucleotides match TRBD1. The CDR3 totals 18 residues. CDR1 SEHNR and CDR2 FQNEAQ come from the germline V gene (reference sequence). V lost 5 bases and J lost 9; bases outside the gene matches: 22. CDR3 nucleotides: TGTGCCAGCAGCCCGACTCCCTGGGACAGTTGGGTTGTGGCTGAGCAGTTCTTC. Translated, it gives CASSPTPWDSWVVAEQFF.

The V call is TRBV6-1, the J call TRBJ1-1; D perhaps matches TRBD1 (5 bases). The length of the CDR3 is 15 residues. The germline V and J ends were trimmed by 3 bases and 2 bases, with 13 bases remaining between them. The germline V gene encodes CDR1 MNHNS and CDR2 SASEGT. In nucleotides, the CDR3 is TGTGCCAGCAGTGAGCTCTTCCAGGGAAACACTGAAGCTTTCTTT. Residues: CASSELFQGNTEAFF.

The chain carries TRBV7-9 and TRBJ2-7, with 7 bases aligning to TRBD1. This CDR3 spans 12 amino acids. V gave up 6 bases and J gave up 4 bases; unmatched junction bases: 3. In germline, CDR1 is SEHNR, CDR2 FQNEAQ (reference sequence). In nucleotides, the CDR3 is TGTGCCAGCAGTCACAGGGGTTACGAGCAGTACTTC. Its translation: CASSHRGYEQYF.

The chain employs TRBV19 and TRBJ2-7, with TRBD2 identical over 7 bases. V lost 7 bases to trimming and J lost 3 bases; unmatched junction nucleotides: 9. Per germline, CDR1 LNHDA and CDR2 SQIVND (reference sequence). The CDR3 extends over 14 amino acids. CDR3: CASTHQGGGYEQYF. The CDR3 DNA follows: TGTGCCAGTACCCATCAAGGCGGGGGCTACGAGCAGTACTTC.

CDR3 DNA sequence: TGTGCCAGCAGGCCAGGACAGGGGGCGGCGATCTATGGCTACACCTTC. It is translated as CASRPGQGAAIYGYTF. The chain uses TRBV6-6 and TRBJ1-2, with 11 bases aligning to TRBD1. Trimming at V came to 6 bases and at J to 4 bases, leaving 10 bases not matched to a gene. CDR1 is MNHNY and CDR2 is SVGAGI in the germline V gene (reference sequence). This CDR3 has 16 residues.

This sequence joins TRBV7-8 and TRBJ1-6; TRBD1 matches at 8 bases. The CDR3 has 15 amino acids. The trim removed 5 bases at V and 7 bases at J, leaving 7 bases unmatched. Germline lookup yields CDR1 SGHVS and CDR2 FQNEAQ. The CDR3 sequence is CASSPHRGKNSPLHF. In nucleotides, the CDR3 is TGTGCCAGCAGCCCCCACAGGGGGAAGAATTCACCCCTCCACTTT.

This chain links TRBV7-9 with TRBJ1-2; tentative D call: TRBD1 (5 bases). Looked up from germline, CDR1 is SEHNR and CDR2 is FQNEAQ (reference sequence). Trimming left V 7 bases short and J 1 base short, with 28 bases between. The CDR3 totals 19 residues. In DNA, the CDR3 is TGTGCCAGCACCAATCAGTGGGGCTCTGGGGGGAGAGATAACTATGGCTACACCTTC. Its translation is CASTNQWGSGGRDNYGYTF.

This chain connects TRBV9 to TRBJ2-7; TRBD2 aligns across 7 bases. Trimming removed 0 bases from V and 6 bases from J; junction bases left unmatched: 3. The germline gives CDR1 SGDLS, CDR2 YYNGEE. This CDR3 is built from 13 residues. CDR3 sequence reads: CASSVGPSGEQYF. The CDR3 coding sequence is TGTGCCAGCAGCGTAGGTCCTAGCGGCGAGCAGTACTTC.

This clone appeared a single time. The rearrangement links TRBV19 to TRBJ2-3; the D gene could be TRBD1 or TRBD2 (5 bases each). Germline lookup yields CDR1 LNHDA and CDR2 SQIVND (reference sequence). This CDR3 contains 15 residues. Trimming removed 5 bases at V and 1 base at J, with 13 bases between. For the CDR3, the DNA is TGTGCCAGTAGTGGGGGACGTGCGGGCACAGATACGCAGTATTTT. Translation gives CASSGGRAGTDTQYF.

This rearrangement joins TRBV5-4 to TRBJ2-3, with 8 bases matching TRBD1. In germline, CDR1 is SGHNT, CDR2 YYREEE (reference sequence). The CDR3 is made up of 17 amino acids. V lost 4 bases and J lost 0; bases outside the gene matches: 10. The DNA for the CDR3 is TGTGCCAGCAGCCAAGGGCCGACAGGGGTAAGCACAGATACGCAGTATTTT. Translated, it gives CASSQGPTGVSTDTQYF.

This clone was picked up one time. The rearrangement links TRBV12-3 or TRBV12-4 to TRBJ1-1, with D hard to call. CDR3 length: 13 residues. Trimming shortened V by 5 bases and J by 4 bases, and 11 bases separated the two germline ends. This CDR3 is CASSPRRITEAFF. The DNA of the CDR3 is TGTGCCAGCAGTCCACGACGGATCACTGAAGCTTTCTTT.

This chain joins TRBV18 and TRBJ2-1, with TRBD1 matching over 7 bases. Germline loops: CDR1 KGHSH, CDR2 LQKENI. With 6 bases clipped from V and 2 bases from J, the junction kept 4 bases outside the gene matches. The CDR3 covers 14 residues. The CDR3 DNA follows: TGTGCCAGCTCCCCCGGGACAGCCTACAATGAGCAGTTCTTC. It codes for CASSPGTAYNEQFF.

This clone has just a few counts. The CDR3 region is CASSTRPGTSKKNTGELFF. The CDR3 region has the DNA TGTGCCAGCAGTACAAGGCCGGGGACTAGCAAAAAGAACACCGGGGAGCTGTTTTTT. The chain has TRBV6-2 or TRBV6-3 and TRBJ2-2; 9 nucleotides line up with TRBD2. The CDR3 runs 19 residues. Trimming removed 5 bases from V and 1 base from J; junction bases left unmatched: 14. Germline CDR1 and CDR2: MNHEY and SVGEGT.